One T cell receptor (beta chain) is described in this entry. The antigen remains undetermined. This sample stems from a study of T cells in Graves' hyperthyroidism and ophthalmopathy. Study results and caveats: Blood samples included most of the expanded thyroid clonotypes exceeding 0.001.

Hyperthyroidism had been newly diagnosed in patients aged 18 to 65, and its duration was under 2 months. Isolation of PBMCs was performed on 9.5 to 10 ml fresh peripheral blood. Amplified TCR beta CDR3 regions came from RNA transcripts. Carried out on the TCR CDR3, a first-round RT-PCR used the HTBI primer set. TCRdb passed the multiplex PCR reads through MiXCR, listing each CDR3 protein once. This sample has about 620,000 distinct CDR3 sequences, with around 15% found just once. Specimen: blood. The TCR was taken from a woman in her 30s with Graves' hyperthyroidism.

The CDR3, as DNA: TGTGCCAGCAGTTACGGCTTAGGGGTAATAGGGTCCACAGATACGCAGTATTTT. Translating it yields CASSYGLGVIGSTDTQYF. The gene calls are TRBV6-2 or TRBV6-3 and TRBJ2-3; TRBD1 might be the D (5 bases). Trimming stripped 2 bases from V and 2 bases from J, with 20 bases between. This CDR3 comprises 18 residues. Germline CDR1 and CDR2: MNHEY and SVGEGT.